This T cell receptor beta chain was sequenced in a study of Ad26.COV2.S vaccination and SARS-CoV-2 variants. Overall study context: Each vaccinee took Ad26.COV2.S intramuscularly, once or twice 56 days apart.

As concerns this clone: The antigen remains undetermined.

Profiled with immunoSEQ multiplex PCR; TCRdb holds only in-frame clones, not every one. Found here are around 300,000 clones, 88% of them singletons; the top ten hold roughly 6%. Whole-study findings and limits: The study found higher spike-specific TCR breadth in vaccine than placebo recipients.

The treatment denotes: 15 to 20 received Ad26.COV2.S at low or high dose, single or two shots; five or six received placebo; per-sample allocation not given. Samples analyzed were those drawn on day 63 after the first vaccine or placebo injection. Trimming left V 5 bases short and J 6 bases short, with 17 bases between. In germline, CDR1 is MNHEY, CDR2 SMNVEV (reference sequence). The CDR3 contains 14 residues. The chain recombines TRBV27 with TRBJ2-7; D not resolved. The clonotype was recovered from a person aged 18-60 years who received the Ad26.COV2.S COVID-19 vaccine or a placebo. The specimen was peripheral blood, collected in a trial of Ad26.COV2.S vaccine versus placebo. The CDR3 coding sequence is TGTGCCAGCAGTACGACTTCCGGGCCCACCGAGCAGTACTTC. It specifies CASSTTSGPTEQYF.